The 22 T cell receptor beta chains below were found in one sample sequenced in a study of blood T cells in healthy people across ages. Through a sample-barcoded 5' primer and a J-beta primer mix, a second PCR was run for roughly 6 to 12 cycles. TCRdb reprocessed the 5' RACE reads via MiXCR and lists one record per CDR3 protein. The sample has about 560,000 distinct CDR3 sequences, roughly a quarter seen once. These data were also filed under a second study, of T cells of mothers and their children.

Source material: blood. The receptors were sampled from a boy younger than 10 in good health.

This chain joins TRBV7-2 and TRBJ2-3; possibly TRBD2 for D (5 bases). The CDR3 totals 13 residues. CDR1 SGHTA and CDR2 FQGNSA come from the germline V gene. Trimming removed 2 bases from V and 6 bases from J, with 9 bases in between. This CDR3 reads CASSLLLGDTQYF. The CDR3 nucleotides read TGTGCCAGCAGCTTACTACTAGGCGATACGCAGTATTTT. The full variable domain, completed using reference TRBV7-2 and TRBJ2-3, is GAGVSQSPSNKVTEKGKDVELRCDPISGHTALYWYRQSLGQGLEFLIYFQGNSAPDKSGLPSDRFSAERTGGSVSTLTIQRTQQEDSAVYLCASSLLLGDTQYFGPGTRLTVL.

This clonotype was observed a few times. As DNA, the CDR3 is TGTGCCAGCAGTTTAAATCCAGGCATGAACACTGAAGCTTTCTTT. This gives the protein CASSLNPGMNTEAFF. The chain employs TRBV27 and TRBJ1-1; no clear D gene. Germline lookup yields CDR1 MNHEY and CDR2 SMNVEV (reference sequence). The CDR3 covers 15 residues. The V and J ends lost 2 bases and 0 bases respectively, with 10 bases between them.

The rearrangement joins TRBV10-2 to TRBJ2-5, with TRBD2 matching over 13 bases. CDR1 and CDR2 from the germline V gene are WSHSY and SAAADI. Germline trimming cut 5 bases from V and 7 bases from J; bases unmatched to any gene: 7. This CDR3 spans 15 amino acids. As DNA, the CDR3 is TGCGCCAGCAGTTCGACTAGCGGGGGGACTGGGACCCAGTACTTC. Its protein product is CASSSTSGGTGTQYF.

The CDR3 protein is CATSEFRGPRTEAFF. The CDR3 DNA reads as TGTGCCACCAGCGAATTTCGGGGGCCTAGGACTGAAGCTTTCTTT. The chain uses TRBV15 and TRBJ1-1, with a weak D call TRBD1 (6 bases). V lost 5 bases and J 5 bases, leaving 18 bases between the germline ends. CDR1 and CDR2 (germline): LNHNV, YYDKDF (reference sequence). The CDR3 is made up of 15 amino acids.

The V gene is TRBV20-1, the J gene TRBJ2-7, with TRBD1 identical over 8 bases. Losses at the gene ends were 3 bases for V and 2 bases for J; bases not matched to a gene: 9. The CDR3 spans 15 residues. The germline CDR1 and CDR2 sequences are DFQATT and SNEGSKA (reference sequence). CDR3: CSASSTGVRAYEQYF. CDR3 coding DNA: TGCAGTGCTAGTTCGACAGGGGTTCGGGCCTACGAGCAGTACTTC.

This clonotype was counted a few times. The gene calls are TRBV7-2 and TRBJ2-5, with 11 nucleotides matching TRBD2. The DNA end is a closer match to TRBJ2-7, so the J assignment may be wrong. The germline V gene encodes CDR1 SGHTA and CDR2 FQGNSA. The CDR3 has 14 residues. The CDR3 protein is CASSMTSGNYEQYF. Written as DNA, the CDR3 is TGTGCCAGCAGCATGACTAGCGGGAACTACGAGCAGTACTTC.

This clonotype has more than one count but fewer than ten. The chain recombines TRBV7-6 with TRBJ2-5; D possibly corresponds to TRBD2 (6 bases). This CDR3 spans 15 amino acids. Trimming stripped 3 bases from V and 4 bases from J, with 15 bases between. Germline V lookup: CDR1 SGHVS, CDR2 FNYEAQ. The chain's CDR3 is CASSLAPSARETQYF. The CDR3 nucleotides read TGTGCCAGCAGCTTGGCCCCTAGCGCGAGAGAGACCCAGTACTTC.

This chain links TRBV9 with TRBJ1-2; D remains ambiguous. This CDR3 comprises 14 residues. The V and J ends lost 4 bases and 5 bases respectively, with 15 bases between them. Germline V CDR1 and CDR2: SGDLS, YYNGEE. The CDR3 region has the DNA TGTGCCAGCAGCTCCTGGGAACCGGGATATGGCTACACCTTC. This codes for CASSSWEPGYGYTF.

This chain uses TRBV11-2 with TRBJ2-5; D assignment may be TRBD1 or TRBD2 (5 bases each). The J call may be faulty, since TRBJ2-7 better matches the DNA end. The CDR3 covers 15 residues. Germline CDR1 SGHAT, CDR2 FQNNGV. CDR3 DNA sequence: TGTGCCAGCAGACCCTTCGGGCTTGGGGGCTACGAGCAGTACTTC. It is translated as CASRPFGLGGYEQYF.

The chain carries TRBV19 and TRBJ2-2; no firm D call. The V end was cut by 6 bases, the J end by 6 bases, with 5 bases between. The CDR3 is 11 residues long. CDR1 and CDR2 from the germline V gene are LNHDA and SQIVND (reference sequence). Here the CDR3 reads CASRESGELFF. The CDR3 nucleotides are TGTGCCAGTAGAGAGTCCGGGGAGCTGTTTTTT.

This chain links TRBV19 with TRBJ1-1; D is possibly TRBD1 (5 bases). The germline CDR1 and CDR2 sequences are LNHDA and SQIVND (reference sequence). The CDR3 length is 13 residues. Trimming cost V 9 bases and J 0 bases, with 11 bases left between them. The CDR3 loop reads CASTGGMNTEAFF. The DNA of the CDR3 is TGTGCCAGCACTGGGGGTATGAACACTGAAGCTTTCTTT.

There are a few counts of this clonotype. The CDR3 sequence is CALGLAGRGGEQFF. The CDR3 DNA reads as TGTGCCCTGGGACTAGCGGGGAGGGGAGGCGAGCAGTTCTTC. This chain connects TRBV7-9 to TRBJ2-5; 13 bases align to TRBD2. The DNA end favors TRBJ2-1, so the J call may be wrong. The CDR3 sequence is 14 residues long. In germline, CDR1 is SEHNR, CDR2 FQNEAQ (reference sequence).

V is TRBV7-2 and J is TRBJ2-7, with 7 bases that match TRBD1. The J segment lost 6 bases and the V segment lost 2 bases, leaving 10 bases of the junction unmatched. Per the germline V gene, CDR1 is SGHTA and CDR2 is FQGNSA. The CDR3 runs 15 residues. The CDR3 loop reads CASSLRGQGLSEQYF. CDR3 coding DNA: TGTGCCAGCAGCTTAAGGGGGCAGGGTTTGAGCGAGCAGTACTTC.

A few counts support this clonotype. The chain combines TRBV4-3 with TRBJ1-4, with D possibly TRBD1 on 6 matching bases. The V and J ends lost 0 bases and 7 bases respectively, with 15 bases between them. The CDR3 covers 16 residues. Germline values: CDR1 LGHNA, CDR2 YSLEER. CDR3 in amino acids: CASSQDLTGWGEKLFF. The CDR3, as DNA: TGCGCCAGCAGCCAAGATTTAACAGGGTGGGGTGAAAAACTGTTTTTT.

J is TRBJ1-4 and V is TRBV20-1; D uncertain. The ends were cut back, 1 base at V and 0 bases at J, with 9 bases in the middle. CDR1 is DFQATT and CDR2 is SNEGSKA in the germline V gene (reference sequence). The CDR3 covers 15 residues. CDR3 in amino acids: CSARARTPTNEKLFF. The CDR3 DNA sequence: TGCAGTGCTAGAGCCAGGACTCCAACTAATGAAAAACTGTTTTTT.

This clonotype was detected many times. J is TRBJ2-5 and V is TRBV18, with D unresolved. V was trimmed by 2 bases and J by 1 base, leaving 2 bases between them. The CDR3 length is 12 residues. Germline CDR1 KGHSH, CDR2 LQKENI. The CDR3 sequence: CASSPTQETQYF. The CDR3 DNA reads as TGTGCCAGCTCACCAACCCAAGAGACCCAGTACTTC.

This chain joins TRBV11-3 and TRBJ2-5, with 7 positions matching TRBD2. The length of the CDR3 is 17 residues. Germline CDR1 is SGHNT and CDR2 is YENEEA. With V trimmed by 0 bases and J by 9 bases, 16 bases remained unmatched. For the CDR3, the DNA is TGTGCCAGCAGCTTAGATCCTTCCGAAGGGGAACGGGAGGCCCAGTACTTC. It codes for CASSLDPSEGEREAQYF.

This clonotype showed up many times. The chain employs TRBV28 and TRBJ2-2; the match to TRBD2 covers 8 bases. The CDR3 runs 18 residues. Per germline, CDR1 MDHEN and CDR2 SYDVKM. V lost 6 bases, J lost 1 base, and 13 bases stayed unmatched. CDR3 protein: CASRSRSGGGRNTGELFF. Here the CDR3 DNA reads TGTGCCAGCAGATCCCGCTCCGGGGGGGGCAGGAACACCGGGGAGCTGTTTTTT.

The chain carries TRBV5-1 and TRBJ2-7, with unresolved D. CDR1 is SGHRS, CDR2 YFSETQ, per germline. CDR3 size: 15 residues. V was cut by 0 bases and J by 6 bases, with 16 bases left in between. CDR3 sequence: CASSLDGTVGGEQYF. The CDR3 nucleotides are TGCGCCAGCAGCTTGGATGGTACAGTTGGTGGCGAGCAGTACTTC.

This clonotype was counted only a few times. One end of the junction is discordant with germline, which a read error may explain. The chain couples TRBV3-1 to TRBJ2-5, with unresolved D. The germline V gene encodes CDR1 LGHDT and CDR2 YNNKEL (reference sequence). The CDR3 covers 14 residues. The CDR3 loop reads CASPRTQLQETRYF. CDR3 sequence (DNA): TGTGCCAGCCCTAGAACACAGTTACAAGAGACCCGGTACTTC.

This CDR3 reads CASSLGPSRGNSYEQYF. CDR3 DNA: TGCGCCAGCAGCTTGGGCCCCTCTAGGGGGAACTCCTACGAGCAGTACTTC. The chain employs TRBV5-1 and TRBJ2-7; D perhaps matches TRBD1 (6 bases). The CDR3 has 17 amino acids. With 0 bases removed from V and 0 bases from J, the gap between germline ends came to 16 bases. CDR1 SGHRS and CDR2 YFSETQ come from the germline V gene.

The rearrangement uses TRBV7-2 and TRBJ2-5; 8 nucleotides match TRBD1. The CDR3 runs to 17 residues. V was pared by 5 bases and J by 2 bases, with 13 bases of the junction left unmatched. Germline V gene lookup returns CDR1 SGHTA and CDR2 FQGNSA. CDR3 amino acids: CASSPGQGVAGQETQYF. The CDR3 DNA reads as TGTGCCAGCAGCCCCGGACAGGGAGTGGCGGGACAAGAGACCCAGTACTTC. Filled out from reference TRBV7-2 and TRBJ2-5, the complete variable domain reads GAGVSQSPSNKVTEKGKDVELRCDPISGHTALYWYRQSLGQGLEFLIYFQGNSAPDKSGLPSDRFSAERTGGSVSTLTIQRTQQEDSAVYLCASSPGQGVAGQETQYFGPGTRLLVL.